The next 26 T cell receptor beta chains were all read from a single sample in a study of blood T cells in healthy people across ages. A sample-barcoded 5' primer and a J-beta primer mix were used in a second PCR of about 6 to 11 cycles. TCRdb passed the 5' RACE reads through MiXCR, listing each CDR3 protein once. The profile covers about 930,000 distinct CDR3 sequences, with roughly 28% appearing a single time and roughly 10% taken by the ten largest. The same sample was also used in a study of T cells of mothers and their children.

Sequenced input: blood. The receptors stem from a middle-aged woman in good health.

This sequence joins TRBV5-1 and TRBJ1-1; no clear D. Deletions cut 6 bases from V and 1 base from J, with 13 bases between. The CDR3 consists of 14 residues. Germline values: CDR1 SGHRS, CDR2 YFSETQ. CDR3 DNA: TGCGCCAGCAACGATCAGGTGACGAACACTGAAGCTTTCTTT. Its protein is CASNDQVTNTEAFF. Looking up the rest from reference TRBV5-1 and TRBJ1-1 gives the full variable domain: KAGVTQTPRYLIKTRGQQVTLSCSPISGHRSVSWYQQTPGQGLQFLFEYFSETQRNKGNFPGRFSGRQFSNSRSEMNVSTLELGDSALYLCASNDQVTNTEAFFGQGTRLTVV.

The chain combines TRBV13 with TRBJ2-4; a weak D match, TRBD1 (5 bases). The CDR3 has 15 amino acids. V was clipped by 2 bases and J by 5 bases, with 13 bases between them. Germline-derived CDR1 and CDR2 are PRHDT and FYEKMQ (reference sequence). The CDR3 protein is CASSLSAGIENIQYF. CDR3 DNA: TGTGCCAGCAGCTTATCTGCAGGGATCGAAAACATTCAGTACTTC.

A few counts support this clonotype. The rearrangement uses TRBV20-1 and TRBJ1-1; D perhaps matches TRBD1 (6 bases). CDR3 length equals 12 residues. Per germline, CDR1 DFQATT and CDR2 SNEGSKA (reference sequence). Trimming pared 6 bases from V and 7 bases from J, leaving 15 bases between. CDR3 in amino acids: CSAGDIGFEAFF. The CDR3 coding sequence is TGCAGTGCGGGGGACATTGGATTTGAAGCTTTCTTT.

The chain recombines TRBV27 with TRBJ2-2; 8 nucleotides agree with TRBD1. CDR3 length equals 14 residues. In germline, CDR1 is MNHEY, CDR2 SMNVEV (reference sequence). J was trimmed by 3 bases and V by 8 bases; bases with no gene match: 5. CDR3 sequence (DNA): TGTGCCAGCTGGGGACAGGCAGACACCGGGGAGCTGTTTTTT. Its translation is CASWGQADTGELFF.

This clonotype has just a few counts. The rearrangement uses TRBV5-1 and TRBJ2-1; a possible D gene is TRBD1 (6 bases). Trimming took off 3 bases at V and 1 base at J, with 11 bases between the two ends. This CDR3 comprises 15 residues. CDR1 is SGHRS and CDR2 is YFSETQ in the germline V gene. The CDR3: CASSSDSQSYNEQFF. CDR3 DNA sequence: TGCGCCAGCAGCTCGGACAGTCAGTCCTACAATGAGCAGTTCTTC. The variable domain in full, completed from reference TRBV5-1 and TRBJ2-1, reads KAGVTQTPRYLIKTRGQQVTLSCSPISGHRSVSWYQQTPGQGLQFLFEYFSETQRNKGNFPGRFSGRQFSNSRSEMNVSTLELGDSALYLCASSSDSQSYNEQFFGPGTRLTVL.

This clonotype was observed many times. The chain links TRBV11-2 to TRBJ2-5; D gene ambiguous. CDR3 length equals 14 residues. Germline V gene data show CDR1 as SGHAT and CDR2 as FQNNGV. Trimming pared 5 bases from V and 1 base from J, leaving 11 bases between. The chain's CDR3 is CASSRERPQETQYF. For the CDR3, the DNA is TGTGCCAGCAGCCGAGAGAGGCCCCAAGAGACCCAGTACTTC.

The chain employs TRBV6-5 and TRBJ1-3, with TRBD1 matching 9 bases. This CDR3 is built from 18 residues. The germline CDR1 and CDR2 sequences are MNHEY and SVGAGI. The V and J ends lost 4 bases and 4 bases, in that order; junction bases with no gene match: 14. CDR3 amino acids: CASSLAGTGRPSGNTIYF. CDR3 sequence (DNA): TGTGCCAGCAGTTTGGCCGGGACAGGGCGACCCTCCGGAAACACCATATATTTT.

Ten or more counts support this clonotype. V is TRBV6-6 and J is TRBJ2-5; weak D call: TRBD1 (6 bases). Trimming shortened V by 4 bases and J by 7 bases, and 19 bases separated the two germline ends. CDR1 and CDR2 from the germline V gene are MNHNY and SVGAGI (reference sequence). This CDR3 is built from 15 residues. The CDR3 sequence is CASSSRLGAQGTQYF. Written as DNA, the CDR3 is TGTGCCAGCAGTTCGCGATTGGGGGCCCAGGGGACCCAGTACTTC.

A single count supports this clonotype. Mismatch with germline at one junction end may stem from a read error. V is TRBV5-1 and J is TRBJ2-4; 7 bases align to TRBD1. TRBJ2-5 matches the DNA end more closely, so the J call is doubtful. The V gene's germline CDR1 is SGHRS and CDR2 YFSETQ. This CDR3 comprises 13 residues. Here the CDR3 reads CAGSLTGIETQYF. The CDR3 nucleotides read TGCGCCGGCAGCTTGACAGGGATTGAGACCCAGTACTTC.

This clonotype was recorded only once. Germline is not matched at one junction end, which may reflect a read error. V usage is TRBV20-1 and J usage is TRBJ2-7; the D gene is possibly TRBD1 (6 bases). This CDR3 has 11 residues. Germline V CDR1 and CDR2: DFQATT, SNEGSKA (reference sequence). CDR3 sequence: CSGDIAYELYF. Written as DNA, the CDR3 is TGCAGCGGGGACATAGCCTACGAGCTGTACTTC.

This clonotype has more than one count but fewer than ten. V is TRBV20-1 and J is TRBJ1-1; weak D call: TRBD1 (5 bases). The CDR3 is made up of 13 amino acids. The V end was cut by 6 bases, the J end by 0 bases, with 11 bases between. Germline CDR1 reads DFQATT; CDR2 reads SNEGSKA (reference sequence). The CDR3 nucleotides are TGCAGTGCCAGGGACGGTGTGAACACTGAAGCTTTCTTT. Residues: CSARDGVNTEAFF.

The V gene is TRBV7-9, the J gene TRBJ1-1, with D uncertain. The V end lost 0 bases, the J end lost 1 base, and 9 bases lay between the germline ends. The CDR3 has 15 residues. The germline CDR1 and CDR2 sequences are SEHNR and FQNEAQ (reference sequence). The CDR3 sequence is CASSLARQTNTEAFF. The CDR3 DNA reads TGTGCCAGCAGCTTAGCGCGCCAGACGAACACTGAAGCTTTCTTT.

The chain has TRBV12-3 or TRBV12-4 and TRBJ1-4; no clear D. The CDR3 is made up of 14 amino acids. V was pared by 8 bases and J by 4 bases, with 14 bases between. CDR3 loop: CASGSPRLNEKLFF. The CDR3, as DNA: TGTGCCAGCGGTTCGCCAAGACTTAATGAAAAACTGTTTTTT.

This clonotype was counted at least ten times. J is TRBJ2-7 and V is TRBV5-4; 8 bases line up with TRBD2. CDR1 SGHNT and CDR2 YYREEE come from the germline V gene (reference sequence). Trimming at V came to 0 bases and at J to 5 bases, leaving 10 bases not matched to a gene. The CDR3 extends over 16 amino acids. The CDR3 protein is CASSLDGTSRSDEQYF. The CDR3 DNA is TGTGCCAGCAGCTTGGACGGGACTAGTCGTTCTGACGAGCAGTACTTC.

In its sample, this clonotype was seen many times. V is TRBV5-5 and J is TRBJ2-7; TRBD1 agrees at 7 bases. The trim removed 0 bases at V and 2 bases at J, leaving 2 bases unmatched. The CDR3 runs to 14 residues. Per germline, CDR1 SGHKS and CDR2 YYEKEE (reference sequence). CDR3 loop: CASSLEGTAYEQYF. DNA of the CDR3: TGTGCCAGCAGCTTGGAGGGGACAGCCTACGAGCAGTACTTC.

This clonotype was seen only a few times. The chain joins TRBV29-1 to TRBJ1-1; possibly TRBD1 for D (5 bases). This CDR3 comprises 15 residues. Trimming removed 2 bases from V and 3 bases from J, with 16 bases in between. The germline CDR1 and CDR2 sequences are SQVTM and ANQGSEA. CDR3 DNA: TGCAGCGTTGAATTACCGGGACTGACATACACTGAAGCTTTCTTT. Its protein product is CSVELPGLTYTEAFF.

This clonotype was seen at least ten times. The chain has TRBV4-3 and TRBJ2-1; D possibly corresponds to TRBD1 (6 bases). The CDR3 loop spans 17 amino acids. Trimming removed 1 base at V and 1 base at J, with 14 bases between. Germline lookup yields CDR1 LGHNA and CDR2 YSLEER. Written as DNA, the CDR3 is TGCGCCAGCAGCCAAGGTCCCGGGACACCGTCCTACAATGAGCAGTTCTTC. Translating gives CASSQGPGTPSYNEQFF.

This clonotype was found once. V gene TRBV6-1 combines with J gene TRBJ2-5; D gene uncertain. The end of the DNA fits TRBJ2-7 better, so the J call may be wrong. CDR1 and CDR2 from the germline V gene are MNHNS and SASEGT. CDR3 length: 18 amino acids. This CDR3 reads CASSVPGPPGRGSYEQYF. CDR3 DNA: TGTGCCAGCAGTGTCCCCGGGCCCCCCGGACGAGGCTCCTACGAGCAGTACTTC.

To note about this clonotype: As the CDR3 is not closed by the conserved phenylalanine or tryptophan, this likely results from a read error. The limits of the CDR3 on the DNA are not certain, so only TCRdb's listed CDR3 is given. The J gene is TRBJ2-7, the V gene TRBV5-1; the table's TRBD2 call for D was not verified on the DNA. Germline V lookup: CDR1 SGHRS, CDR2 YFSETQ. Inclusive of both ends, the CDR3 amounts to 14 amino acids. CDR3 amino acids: CASSPQGQTYEQSG.

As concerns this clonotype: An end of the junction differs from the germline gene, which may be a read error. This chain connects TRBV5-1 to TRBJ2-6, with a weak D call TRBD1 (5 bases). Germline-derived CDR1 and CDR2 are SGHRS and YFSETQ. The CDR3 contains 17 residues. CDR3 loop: CASSLSYASSGANVRTF. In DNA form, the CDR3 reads TGCGCCAGCAGCTTGAGTTACGCAAGCTCTGGGGCCAACGTCCGGACTTTC.

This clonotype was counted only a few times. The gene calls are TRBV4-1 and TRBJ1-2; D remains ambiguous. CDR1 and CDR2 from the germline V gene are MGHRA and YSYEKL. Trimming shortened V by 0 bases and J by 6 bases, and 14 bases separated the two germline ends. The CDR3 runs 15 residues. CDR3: CASSQERVRYDGYTF. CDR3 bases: TGCGCCAGCAGCCAAGAAAGGGTTAGGTACGATGGCTACACCTTC.

CDR3 sequence reads: CASSSAGGGAGTDTQYF. In nucleotides, the CDR3 is TGTGCCAGCAGTTCCGCGGGAGGGGGCGCAGGGACAGATACGCAGTATTTT. The gene calls are TRBV28 and TRBJ2-3, with 9 positions matching TRBD2. CDR1 and CDR2 (germline): MDHEN, SYDVKM. The CDR3 covers 17 residues. Trimming removed 4 bases from V and 3 bases from J; junction bases left unmatched: 11.

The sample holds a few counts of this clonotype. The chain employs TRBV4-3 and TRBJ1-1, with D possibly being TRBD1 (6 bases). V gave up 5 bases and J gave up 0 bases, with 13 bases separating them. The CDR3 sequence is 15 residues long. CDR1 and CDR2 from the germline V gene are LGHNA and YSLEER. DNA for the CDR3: TGCGCCAGCAGCTCAGGGGCAGGGGTGAACACTGAAGCTTTCTTT. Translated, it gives CASSSGAGVNTEAFF.

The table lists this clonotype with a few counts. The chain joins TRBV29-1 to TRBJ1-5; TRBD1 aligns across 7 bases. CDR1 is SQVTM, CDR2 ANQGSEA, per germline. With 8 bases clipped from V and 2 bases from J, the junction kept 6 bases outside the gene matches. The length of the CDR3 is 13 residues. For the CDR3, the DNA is TGCAGCACCTCAGGGGGAGGCAATCAGCCCCAGCATTTT. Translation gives CSTSGGGNQPQHF.

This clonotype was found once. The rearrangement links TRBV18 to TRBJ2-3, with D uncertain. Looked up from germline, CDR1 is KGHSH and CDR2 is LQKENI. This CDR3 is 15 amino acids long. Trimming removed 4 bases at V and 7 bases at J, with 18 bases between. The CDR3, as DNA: TGTGCCAGCTCACTTCAGAGAATACCACATCATACGCAGTATTTT. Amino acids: CASSLQRIPHHTQYF.

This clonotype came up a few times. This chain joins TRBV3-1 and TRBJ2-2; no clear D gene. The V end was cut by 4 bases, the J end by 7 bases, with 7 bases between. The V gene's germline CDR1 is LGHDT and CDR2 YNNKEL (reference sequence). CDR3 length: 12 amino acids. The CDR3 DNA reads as TGTGCCAGCAGCCCCCTCGGCGGGGAGCTGTTTTTT. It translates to CASSPLGGELFF.